This T cell receptor beta chain was identified during a study of cytomegalovirus exposure and HLA in healthy donors. Study overall: Membership in the Caucasian-associated ancestry cluster was found for about 80% of almost 400 genotyped donors.

Points from the study as a whole: In most subjects, TCR beta sequences reportedly gave accurate predictions of HLA-A and HLA-B alleles. Productive status was seen about 90% or about 30% of the time for most TCR beta V segments in an earlier analysis. Rates of TCR association differed by HLA locus in a later analysis, with DRB1 highest and HLA-C lowest.

PCR involved 60 Vbeta and 13 Jbeta primers. Using immunoSEQ multiplex PCR, the repertoire was profiled, and TCRdb retains in-frame clones only, with some absent. This sample has 130,000 or so clones, with 70% to 80% found just once. Per germline, CDR1 MNHEY and CDR2 SMNVEV (reference sequence). This CDR3 spans 16 amino acids. V lost 4 bases and J lost 1; bases outside the gene matches: 7. Points on this clone: Its specificity is unknown.

This sequence joins TRBV27 and TRBJ1-2; TRBD1 agrees at 9 bases. The sample was PBMCs. The receptor was derived from a man aged 45-60 years in good health and CMV-seronegative. CDR3 DNA sequence: TGTGCCAGCAGTTGGGTGGGACAGGGACTTAACTATGGCTACACCTTC. Translating it yields CASSWVGQGLNYGYTF.